These 27 T cell receptor beta chains were sequenced from one sample in a study of OX40 agonist ivuxolimab in advanced cancers. The repertoire was sequenced with immunoSEQ multiplex PCR; TCRdb's copy has only in-frame clones and lacks some. The data contain 60,000 to 100,000 clones, 80% to 95% of them singletons. Sample: CD4+ or CD8+ T cells sorted from blood, taken in a trial of the OX40 agonist ivuxolimab. The receptors were gathered from an adult with an advanced solid tumor such as melanoma, head and neck, liver or kidney cancer.

The chain joins TRBV27 to TRBJ2-5; TRBD1 matches 8 bases. The DNA matches TRBJ2-7 better at its end, which makes the J call doubtful. CDR3 length: 15 residues. Looked up from germline, CDR1 is MNHEY and CDR2 is SMNVEV (reference sequence). In DNA form, the CDR3 reads TGTGCCAGCAGGCCAGGGACAGGCAGGTCCTACGAGCAGTACTTC. Amino acid sequence: CASRPGTGRSYEQYF.

The gene calls are TRBV2 and TRBJ1-1, with 7 bases that match TRBD1. Germline V CDR1 and CDR2: SNHLY, FYNNEI. This CDR3 is built from 16 residues. V lost 0 bases and J lost 13; bases outside the gene matches: 17. DNA of the CDR3: TGTGCCAGCAGTGAAGCGCTGGGTAGGGGGCGAGTTGGCGGTTTCTTT. Protein: CASSEALGRGRVGGFF.

V usage is TRBV30 and J usage is TRBJ1-5; 7 bases fit TRBD1. Germline V gene lookup returns CDR1 GTSNPN and CDR2 SVGIG (reference sequence). CDR3 length: 13 amino acids. Trimming took 2 bases from V and 5 from J; bases not matched to a gene: 3. The CDR3 bases are TGTGCCTGGAGTAGACAGGGTGATCAGCCCCAGCATTTT. It codes for CAWSRQGDQPQHF.

This chain links TRBV7-9 with TRBJ1-2; perhaps TRBD1 as D (5 bases). Germline-derived CDR1 and CDR2 are SEHNR and FQNEAQ (reference sequence). V was cut by 6 bases and J by 7 bases, with 15 bases left in between. The CDR3 consists of 13 residues. The DNA for the CDR3 is TGTGCCAGCAGACCGGACATTGTTCCTGGCTACACCTTC. Translated, it gives CASRPDIVPGYTF. Complete variable domain (other parts from reference TRBV7-9 and TRBJ1-2): DTGVSQNPRHKITKRGQNVTFRCDPISEHNRLYWYRQTLGQGPEFLTYFQNEAQLEKSRLLSDRFSAERPKGSFSTLEIQRTEQGDSAMYLCASRPDIVPGYTFGSGTRLTVV.

The CDR3 loop is CASSQDHQQGNEQFF. The CDR3 coding sequence is TGCGCCAGCAGCCAAGATCACCAGCAAGGGAATGAGCAGTTCTTC. J is TRBJ2-1 and V is TRBV4-3; the D is unclear. The CDR3 spans 15 residues. V lost 0 bases and J 7 bases, leaving 13 bases between the germline ends. Germline values: CDR1 LGHNA, CDR2 YSLEER.

The chain recombines TRBV28 with TRBJ2-3, with 9 bases fitting TRBD1. V lost 2 bases, J lost 10 bases, and 7 bases stayed unmatched. This CDR3 region has 14 residues. Germline CDR1 reads MDHEN; CDR2 reads SYDVKM. CDR3 in amino acids: CASSLLQGASAQYF. Here the CDR3 DNA reads TGTGCCAGCAGTTTACTACAGGGGGCTTCCGCGCAGTATTTT.

The chain uses TRBV7-9 and TRBJ2-2; 8 bases line up with TRBD2. CDR3 size: 16 residues. The J segment lost 5 bases and the V segment lost 5 bases, leaving 10 bases of the junction unmatched. Germline V gives CDR1 SEHNR, CDR2 FQNEAQ (reference sequence). The CDR3: CASSHQRESRTGELFF. CDR3 coding DNA: TGTGCCAGCAGCCATCAGCGGGAGAGTAGGACCGGGGAGCTGTTTTTT. Supplemented by reference TRBV7-9 and TRBJ2-2, the full variable domain reads DTGVSQNPRHKITKRGQNVTFRCDPISEHNRLYWYRQTLGQGPEFLTYFQNEAQLEKSRLLSDRFSAERPKGSFSTLEIQRTEQGDSAMYLCASSHQRESRTGELFFGEGSRLTVL.

This rearrangement joins TRBV5-1 to TRBJ1-4; weak D call: TRBD1 (6 bases). CDR3 size: 16 residues. The V end was cut by 0 bases, the J end by 8 bases, with 17 bases between. The V gene's germline CDR1 is SGHRS and CDR2 YFSETQ. CDR3 nucleotides: TGCGCCAGCAGCTTGGGAGGCGGGGCCCAGGGGGAAAAACTGTTTTTT. This codes for CASSLGGGAQGEKLFF.

The chain joins TRBV9 to TRBJ2-7; 7 nucleotides align to TRBD1. V gave up 5 bases and J gave up 4 bases; unmatched junction bases: 9. The CDR3 extends over 14 amino acids. CDR1 is SGDLS and CDR2 is YYNGEE in the germline V gene. In DNA form, the CDR3 reads TGTGCCAGCAGTTCCCTGGCAGGGGGATACGAGCAGTACTTC. It translates to CASSSLAGGYEQYF.

The chain combines TRBV28 with TRBJ1-1; 8 nucleotides line up with TRBD1. Germline CDR1 MDHEN, CDR2 SYDVKM. The CDR3 is 13 residues long. V lost 6 bases, J lost 7 bases, and 7 bases stayed unmatched. CDR3 bases: TGTGCCAGCAGGATAGGACAGGGAGTTGAAGCTTTCTTT. The encoded protein is CASRIGQGVEAFF.

This chain joins TRBV6-1 and TRBJ1-2; 9 nucleotides align to TRBD1. CDR3 length equals 14 residues. The germline gives CDR1 MNHNS, CDR2 SASEGT. V shed 7 bases, J shed 8 bases, and the junction held 11 bases outside the gene matches. The CDR3 DNA sequence: TGTGCCAGCAATAGGGGACAGGGCTTAGGCGGCTACACCTTC. As protein: CASNRGQGLGGYTF.

The chain combines TRBV2 with TRBJ2-2; the D is unclear. Germline V CDR1 and CDR2: SNHLY, FYNNEI. The V gene lost 7 bases and the J gene lost 8 bases, with 17 bases spanning the gap. The CDR3 length is 14 residues. The CDR3 DNA reads as TGTGCCAGCACCCCGCCCCCCAAACGGGGGGAGCTGTTTTTT. Translated: CASTPPPKRGELFF. The full variable domain, its missing parts supplied by reference TRBV2 and TRBJ2-2, is EPEVTQTPSHQVTQMGQEVILRCVPISNHLYFYWYRQILGQKVEFLVSFYNNEISEKSEIFDDQFSVERPDGSNFTLKIRSTKLEDSAMYFCASTPPPKRGELFFGEGSRLTVL.

This chain uses TRBV30 with TRBJ1-3; D may be TRBD1 (6 bases). Germline values: CDR1 GTSNPN, CDR2 SVGIG (reference sequence). Trimming removed 2 bases at V and 0 bases at J, with 14 bases between. The length of the CDR3 is 16 residues. Here the CDR3 reads CAWSSPGALSGNTIYF. CDR3 in DNA: TGTGCCTGGAGTAGCCCGGGGGCTCTCTCTGGAAACACCATATATTTT.

The chain recombines TRBV5-1 with TRBJ2-3, with a weak D call TRBD2 (6 bases). The CDR3 has 14 residues. V dropped 4 bases and J dropped 2 bases, with 11 bases sitting between them. Germline lookup yields CDR1 SGHRS and CDR2 YFSETQ. The CDR3 loop is CASSVTSSTDTQYF. Written as DNA, the CDR3 is TGCGCCAGCAGCGTGACTAGTTCCACAGATACGCAGTATTTT.

V and J are TRBV2 and TRBJ2-7, with TRBD1 as a possible D gene (6 bases). The CDR3 totals 12 residues. The germline V gene encodes CDR1 SNHLY and CDR2 FYNNEI. V lost 7 bases to trimming and J lost 13 bases, with 20 bases between them. CDR3 nucleotide sequence: TGTGCCAGCAATCAGAGAACAGGGAAACAATACTTC. Translated, it gives CASNQRTGKQYF.

This clone was observed a few times. The sample has other DNA sequences that encode this CDR3 too. The V gene is TRBV19, the J gene TRBJ2-3, with TRBD2 matching over 8 bases. The CDR3 has 15 residues. The trim removed 5 bases at V and 5 bases at J, leaving 9 bases unmatched. From germline, CDR1 is LNHDA and CDR2 SQIVND (reference sequence). The CDR3 region is CASSSSGTRGDTQYF. Here the CDR3 DNA reads TGTGCCAGTAGTTCCTCCGGGACTAGAGGAGATACGCAGTATTTT.

This chain's CDR3 is CASSPGGSGAYNEQFF. In nucleotides, the CDR3 is TGTGCCAGCAGCCCCGGGGGGAGCGGGGCCTACAATGAGCAGTTCTTC. The V call is TRBV7-3, the J call TRBJ2-1, with 7 positions matching TRBD2. Germline trimming cut 5 bases from V and 2 bases from J; bases unmatched to any gene: 9. This CDR3 comprises 16 residues. Germline V gives CDR1 SGHTA, CDR2 FQGTGA.

This chain joins TRBV25-1 and TRBJ2-1; 11 bases map to TRBD2. CDR3 size: 13 residues. Looked up from germline, CDR1 is MGHDK and CDR2 is SYGVNS. The ends lost 10 bases at V and 4 bases at J; junction bases unmatched: 3. In DNA, the CDR3 is TGTGCCACCGGGACTAGCGGATACAATGAGCAGTTCTTC. Translation: CATGTSGYNEQFF.

The V call is TRBV19, the J call TRBJ2-1, with unresolved D. The CDR3 length is 12 residues. Trimming cost V 5 bases and J 7 bases, with 9 bases left between them. Germline V gene sequence: CDR1 LNHDA, CDR2 SQIVND (reference sequence). CDR3: CASSPPSNEQFF. CDR3 in DNA: TGTGCCAGTAGTCCCCCCTCAAATGAGCAGTTCTTC.

This clone has more than one count but fewer than ten. This rearrangement joins TRBV7-3 to TRBJ2-2; TRBD2 aligns across 8 bases. CDR1 is SGHTA and CDR2 is FQGTGA in the germline V gene. J lost 0 bases, V lost 4 bases, and 1 base had no gene match. The CDR3 extends over 15 amino acids. In nucleotides, the CDR3 is TGTGCCAGCAGCTCGGGACTAGCGAACACCGGGGAGCTGTTTTTT. Its protein is CASSSGLANTGELFF. Variable domain in full (rest from reference TRBV7-3 and TRBJ2-2): GAGVSQTPSNKVTEKGKYVELRCDPISGHTALYWYRQSLGQGPEFLIYFQGTGAADDSGLPNDRFFAVRPEGSVSTLKIQRTERGDSAVYLCASSSGLANTGELFFGEGSRLTVL.

The CDR3 region has the DNA TGTGCCAGCAGCGTACACGCGGGAGACACCGGGGAGCTGTTTTTT. It yields the protein CASSVHAGDTGELFF. This chain links TRBV9 with TRBJ2-2, with 7 bases that match TRBD2. Trimming took 1 base from V and 3 from J; bases not matched to a gene: 3. The CDR3 runs 15 residues. CDR1 is SGDLS and CDR2 is YYNGEE in the germline V gene.

CDR3 in amino acids: CASSLGQVEKLFF. As DNA, the CDR3 is TGTGCCAGCAGTTTAGGACAGGTCGAAAAACTGTTTTTT. The rearrangement links TRBV28 to TRBJ1-4; 7 bases are a match to TRBD1. The CDR3 loop spans 13 amino acids. CDR1 MDHEN and CDR2 SYDVKM come from the germline V gene. The trim removed 2 bases at V and 8 bases at J, leaving 2 bases unmatched. Full variable domain (rest looked up from reference TRBV28 and TRBJ1-4): DVKVTQSSRYLVKRTGEKVFLECVQDMDHENMFWYRQDPGLGLRLIYFSYDVKMKEKGDIPEGYSVSREKKERFSLILESASTNQTSMYLCASSLGQVEKLFFGSGTQLSVL.

The chain recombines TRBV11-3 with TRBJ2-5; 7 bases match TRBD1. The CDR3 has 15 amino acids. Germline-derived CDR1 and CDR2 are SGHNT and YENEEA. J gave up 7 bases and V 5 bases, and 13 bases lay outside the gene matches. This CDR3 is CASSTGQTGIGTQYF. CDR3 nucleotide sequence: TGTGCCAGCAGCACAGGCCAGACAGGGATTGGGACCCAGTACTTC.

V gene TRBV7-2 combines with J gene TRBJ2-7; 9 nucleotides agree with TRBD2. Germline CDR1 and CDR2: SGHTA and FQGNSA. The CDR3 length is 16 residues. Trimming at V came to 6 bases and at J to 3 bases, leaving 12 bases not matched to a gene. The CDR3 here is CASSSGAPSGNYEQYF. Here the CDR3 DNA reads TGTGCCAGCAGTTCTGGAGCGCCTAGCGGGAACTACGAGCAGTACTTC.

The chain recombines TRBV15 with TRBJ2-3; D may correspond to TRBD1 or TRBD2 (7 bases each). Per germline, CDR1 LNHNV and CDR2 YYDKDF (reference sequence). The CDR3 consists of 16 residues. Trimming cost V 8 bases and J 1 base, with 19 bases left between them. CDR3 in DNA: TGTGCCACCTCCCCAGGGGGGAGGGGGGGCACAGATACGCAGTATTTT. The encoded protein is CATSPGGRGGTDTQYF.

The chain joins TRBV6-1 to TRBJ2-2; possible D gene TRBD2, 7 bases. Germline V gene sequence: CDR1 MNHNS, CDR2 SASEGT. V gave up 4 bases and J gave up 7 bases, with 13 bases separating them. This CDR3 contains 14 residues. In nucleotides, the CDR3 is TGTGCCAGCAGTGTGGCGGGGGCGGGCGGGGAGCTGTTTTTT. Translating gives CASSVAGAGGELFF.

Only a few counts were recorded for this clone. V usage is TRBV7-2 and J usage is TRBJ2-3, with D possibly being TRBD1 (6 bases). Germline CDR1 SGHTA, CDR2 FQGNSA. Trimming removed 3 bases at V and 9 bases at J, with 13 bases between. The CDR3 totals 13 residues. CDR3 bases: TGTGCCAGCAGCTTGGCCCTCCAGGGGACGCAGTATTTT. Its protein is CASSLALQGTQYF.